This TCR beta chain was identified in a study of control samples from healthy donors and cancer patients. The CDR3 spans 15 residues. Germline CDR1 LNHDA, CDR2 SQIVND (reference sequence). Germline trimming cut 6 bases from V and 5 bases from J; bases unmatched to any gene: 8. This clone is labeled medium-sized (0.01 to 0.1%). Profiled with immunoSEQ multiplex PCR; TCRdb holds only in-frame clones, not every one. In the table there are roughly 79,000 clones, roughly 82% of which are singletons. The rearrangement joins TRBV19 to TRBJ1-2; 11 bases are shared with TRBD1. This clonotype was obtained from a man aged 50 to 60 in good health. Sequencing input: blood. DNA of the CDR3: TGTGCCAGTAGGCTGTCGGGACAGGGGGGTTATGGCTACACCTTC. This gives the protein CASRLSGQGGYGYTF.